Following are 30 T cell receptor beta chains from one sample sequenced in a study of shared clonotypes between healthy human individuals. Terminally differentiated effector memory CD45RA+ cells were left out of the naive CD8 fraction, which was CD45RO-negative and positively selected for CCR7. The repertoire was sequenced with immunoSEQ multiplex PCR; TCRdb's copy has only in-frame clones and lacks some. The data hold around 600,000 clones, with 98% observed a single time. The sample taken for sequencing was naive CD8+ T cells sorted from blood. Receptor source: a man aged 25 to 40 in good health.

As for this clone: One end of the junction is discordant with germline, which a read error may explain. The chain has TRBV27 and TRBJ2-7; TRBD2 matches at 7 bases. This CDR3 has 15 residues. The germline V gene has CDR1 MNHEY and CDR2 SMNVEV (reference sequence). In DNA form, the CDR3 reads TGTGCCAGCAGTCTATCAAGGGGAGGGTCCTACGAGCAGTACTTC. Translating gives CASSLSRGGSYEQYF.

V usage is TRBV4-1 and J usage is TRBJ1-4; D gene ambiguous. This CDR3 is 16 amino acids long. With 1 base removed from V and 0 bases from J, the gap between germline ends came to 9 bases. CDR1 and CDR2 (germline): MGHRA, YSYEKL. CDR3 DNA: TGCGCCAGCAGCCAAGTTACTCACACAACTAATGAAAAACTGTTTTTT. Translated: CASSQVTHTTNEKLFF.

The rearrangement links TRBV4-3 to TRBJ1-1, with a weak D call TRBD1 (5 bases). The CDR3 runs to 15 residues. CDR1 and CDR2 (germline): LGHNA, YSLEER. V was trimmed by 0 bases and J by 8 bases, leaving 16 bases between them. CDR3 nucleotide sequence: TGCGCCAGCAGCCAAGATGAAGCCCGACAGCAAGAAGCTTTCTTT. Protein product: CASSQDEARQQEAFF.

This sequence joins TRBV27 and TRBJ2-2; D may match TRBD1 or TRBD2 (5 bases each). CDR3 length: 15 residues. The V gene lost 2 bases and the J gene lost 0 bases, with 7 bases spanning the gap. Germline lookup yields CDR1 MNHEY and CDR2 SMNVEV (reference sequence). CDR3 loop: CASSLGGTNTGELFF. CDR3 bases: TGTGCCAGCAGTTTAGGGGGAACGAACACCGGGGAGCTGTTTTTT.

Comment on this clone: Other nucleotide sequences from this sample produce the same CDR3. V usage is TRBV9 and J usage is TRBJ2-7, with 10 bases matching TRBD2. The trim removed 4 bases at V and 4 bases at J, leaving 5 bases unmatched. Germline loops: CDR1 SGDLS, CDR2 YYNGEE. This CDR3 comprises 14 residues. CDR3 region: CASSPWTSGYEQYF. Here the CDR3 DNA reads TGTGCCAGCAGCCCTTGGACTAGCGGTTACGAGCAGTACTTC.

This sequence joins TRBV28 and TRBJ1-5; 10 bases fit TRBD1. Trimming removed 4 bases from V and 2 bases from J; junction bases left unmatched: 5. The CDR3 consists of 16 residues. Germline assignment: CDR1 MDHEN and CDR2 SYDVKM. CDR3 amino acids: CASSWGQGFRNQPQHF. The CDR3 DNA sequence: TGTGCCAGCAGTTGGGGACAGGGGTTCCGCAATCAGCCCCAGCATTTT.

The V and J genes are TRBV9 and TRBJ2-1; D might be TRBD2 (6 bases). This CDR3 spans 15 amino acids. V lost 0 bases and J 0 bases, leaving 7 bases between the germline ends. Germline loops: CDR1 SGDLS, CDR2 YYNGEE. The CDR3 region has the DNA TGTGCCAGCAGCGTAGGCGGGGACTCCTACAATGAGCAGTTCTTC. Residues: CASSVGGDSYNEQFF.

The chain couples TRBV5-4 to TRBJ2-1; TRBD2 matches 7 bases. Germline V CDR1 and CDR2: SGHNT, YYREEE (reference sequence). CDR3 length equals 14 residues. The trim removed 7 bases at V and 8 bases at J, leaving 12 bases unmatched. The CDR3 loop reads CASWGGSPRDEQFF. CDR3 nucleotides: TGTGCCAGCTGGGGCGGGAGTCCAAGGGATGAGCAGTTCTTC.

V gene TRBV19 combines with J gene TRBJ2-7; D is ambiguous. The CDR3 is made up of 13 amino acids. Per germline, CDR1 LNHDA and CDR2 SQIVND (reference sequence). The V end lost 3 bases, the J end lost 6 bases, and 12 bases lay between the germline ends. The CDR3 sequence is CASSIQNTGEQYF. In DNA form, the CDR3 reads TGTGCCAGTAGTATCCAAAATACGGGCGAGCAGTACTTC.

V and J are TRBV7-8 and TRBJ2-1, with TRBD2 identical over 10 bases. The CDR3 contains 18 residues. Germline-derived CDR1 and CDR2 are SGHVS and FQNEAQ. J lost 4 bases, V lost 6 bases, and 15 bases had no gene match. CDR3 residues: CASSDADQREGQYNEQFF. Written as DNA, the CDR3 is TGTGCCAGCAGTGACGCGGACCAGCGGGAGGGCCAGTACAATGAGCAGTTCTTC.

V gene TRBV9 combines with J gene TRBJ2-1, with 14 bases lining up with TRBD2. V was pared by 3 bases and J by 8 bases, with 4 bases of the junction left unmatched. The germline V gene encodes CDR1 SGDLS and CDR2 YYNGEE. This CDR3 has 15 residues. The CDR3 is CASSDGTSGSDEQFF. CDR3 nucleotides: TGTGCCAGCAGCGACGGGACTAGCGGGAGTGATGAGCAGTTCTTC.

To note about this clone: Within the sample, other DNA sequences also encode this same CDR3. As DNA, the CDR3 is TGTGCCAGCAGTTTATCCAGAGGGGGCTACGAGCAGTACTTC. Amino acid sequence: CASSLSRGGYEQYF. The chain combines TRBV27 with TRBJ2-7, with D possibly being TRBD1 (6 bases). The CDR3 has 14 residues. V was clipped by 0 bases and J by 3 bases, with 9 bases between them. The germline V gene encodes CDR1 MNHEY and CDR2 SMNVEV (reference sequence).

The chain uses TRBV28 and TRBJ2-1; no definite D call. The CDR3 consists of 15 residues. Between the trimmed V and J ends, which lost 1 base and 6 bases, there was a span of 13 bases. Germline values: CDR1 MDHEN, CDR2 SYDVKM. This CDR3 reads CASSLLLRTLNEQFF. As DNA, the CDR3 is TGTGCCAGCAGTTTATTACTTCGGACCCTCAATGAGCAGTTCTTC.

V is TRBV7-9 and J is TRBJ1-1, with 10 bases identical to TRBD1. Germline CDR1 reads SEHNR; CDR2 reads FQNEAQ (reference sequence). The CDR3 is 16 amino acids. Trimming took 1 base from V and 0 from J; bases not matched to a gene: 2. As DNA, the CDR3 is TGTGCCAGCAGCTTAGAGACAGGGGGCATGAACACTGAAGCTTTCTTT. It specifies CASSLETGGMNTEAFF.

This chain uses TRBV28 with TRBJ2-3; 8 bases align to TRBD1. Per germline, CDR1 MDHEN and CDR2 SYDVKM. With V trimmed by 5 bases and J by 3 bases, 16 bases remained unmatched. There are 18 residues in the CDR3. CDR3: CASSPTRRTGKKTDTQYF. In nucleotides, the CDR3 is TGTGCCAGCAGTCCGACCAGGAGGACAGGGAAGAAGACAGATACGCAGTATTTT.

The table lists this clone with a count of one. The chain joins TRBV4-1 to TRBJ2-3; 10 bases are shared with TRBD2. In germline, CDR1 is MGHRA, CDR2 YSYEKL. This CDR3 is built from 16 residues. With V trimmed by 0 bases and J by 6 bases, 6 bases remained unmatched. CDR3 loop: CASSQEGTSVRDTQYF. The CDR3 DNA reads TGCGCCAGCAGCCAAGAGGGGACTAGCGTTAGGGATACGCAGTATTTT.

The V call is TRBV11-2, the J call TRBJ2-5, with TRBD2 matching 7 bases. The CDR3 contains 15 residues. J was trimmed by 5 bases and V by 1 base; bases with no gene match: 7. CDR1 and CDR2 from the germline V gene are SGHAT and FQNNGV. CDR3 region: CASSLGGVSGETQYF. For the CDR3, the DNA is TGTGCCAGCAGCTTAGGAGGGGTTAGCGGGGAGACCCAGTACTTC. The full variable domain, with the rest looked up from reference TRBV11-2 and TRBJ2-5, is EAGVAQSPRYKIIEKRQSVAFWCNPISGHATLYWYQQILGQGPKLLIQFQNNGVVDDSQLPKDRFSAERLKGVDSTLKIQPAKLEDSAVYLCASSLGGVSGETQYFGPGTRLLVL.

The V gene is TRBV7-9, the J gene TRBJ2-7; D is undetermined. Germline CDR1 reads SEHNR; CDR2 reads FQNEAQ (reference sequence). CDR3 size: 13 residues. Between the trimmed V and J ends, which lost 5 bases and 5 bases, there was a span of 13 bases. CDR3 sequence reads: CASSPVFSDEQYF. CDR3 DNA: TGTGCCAGCAGCCCGGTTTTTTCAGACGAGCAGTACTTC.

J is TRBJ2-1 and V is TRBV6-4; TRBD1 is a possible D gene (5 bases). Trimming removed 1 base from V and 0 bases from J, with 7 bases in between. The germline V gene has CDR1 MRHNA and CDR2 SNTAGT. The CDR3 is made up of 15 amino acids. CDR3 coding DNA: TGTGCCAGCAGTGACTACAGGAGCTCCTACAATGAGCAGTTCTTC. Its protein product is CASSDYRSSYNEQFF.

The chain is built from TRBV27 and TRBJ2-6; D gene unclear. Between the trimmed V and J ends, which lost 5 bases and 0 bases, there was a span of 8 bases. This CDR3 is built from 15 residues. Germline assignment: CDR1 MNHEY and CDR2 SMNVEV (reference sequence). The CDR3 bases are TGTGCCAGCAGTATGTGGGACTCTGGGGCCAACGTCCTGACTTTC. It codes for CASSMWDSGANVLTF. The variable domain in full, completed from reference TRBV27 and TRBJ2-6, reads EAQVTQNPRYLITVTGKKLTVTCSQNMNHEYMSWYRQDPGLGLRQIYYSMNVEVTDKGDVPEGYKVSRKEKRNFPLILESPSPNQTSLYFCASSMWDSGANVLTFGAGSRLTVL.

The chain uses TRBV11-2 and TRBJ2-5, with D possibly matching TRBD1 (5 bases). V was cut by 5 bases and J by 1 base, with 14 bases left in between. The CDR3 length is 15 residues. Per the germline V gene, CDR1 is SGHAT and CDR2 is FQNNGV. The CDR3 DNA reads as TGTGCCAGCAGCGTAATAGACAGAGGCCAAGAGACCCAGTACTTC. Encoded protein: CASSVIDRGQETQYF.

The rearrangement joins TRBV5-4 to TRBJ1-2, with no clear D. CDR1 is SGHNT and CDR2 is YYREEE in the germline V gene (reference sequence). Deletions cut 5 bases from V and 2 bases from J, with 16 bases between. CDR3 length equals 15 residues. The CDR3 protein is CASSLGRAFNYGYTF. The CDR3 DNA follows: TGTGCCAGCAGTTTAGGACGCGCGTTCAACTATGGCTACACCTTC.

CDR3 DNA: TGTGCCAGCCAGGGGGCTAGCACAGATACGCAGTATTTT. As protein: CASQGASTDTQYF. V and J are TRBV2 and TRBJ2-3, with 8 nucleotides matching TRBD1. The germline CDR1 and CDR2 sequences are SNHLY and FYNNEI. CDR3 length equals 13 residues. Germline trimming cut 8 bases from V and 0 bases from J; bases unmatched to any gene: 1.

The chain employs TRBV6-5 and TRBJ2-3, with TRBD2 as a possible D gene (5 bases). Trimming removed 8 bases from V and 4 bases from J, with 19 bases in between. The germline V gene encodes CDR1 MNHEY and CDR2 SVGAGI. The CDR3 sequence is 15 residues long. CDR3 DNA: TGTGCCAGCCCTAAACCACCCCGGGGTTCAGATACGCAGTATTTT. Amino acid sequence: CASPKPPRGSDTQYF.

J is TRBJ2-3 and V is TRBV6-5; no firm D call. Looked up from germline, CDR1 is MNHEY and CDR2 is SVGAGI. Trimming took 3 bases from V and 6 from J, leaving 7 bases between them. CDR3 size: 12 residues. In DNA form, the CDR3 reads TGTGCCAGCAGTTATTCGCGGGATACGCAGTATTTT. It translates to CASSYSRDTQYF.

CDR3 amino acids: CASSYRTGSDEKLFF. CDR3 DNA sequence: TGTGCCAGCAGCTACCGGACAGGGTCCGATGAAAAACTGTTTTTT. The chain is built from TRBV11-2 and TRBJ1-4, with 8 bases identical to TRBD1. V was clipped by 4 bases and J by 6 bases; unmatched bases: 7. The CDR3 runs 15 residues. Germline V gives CDR1 SGHAT, CDR2 FQNNGV.

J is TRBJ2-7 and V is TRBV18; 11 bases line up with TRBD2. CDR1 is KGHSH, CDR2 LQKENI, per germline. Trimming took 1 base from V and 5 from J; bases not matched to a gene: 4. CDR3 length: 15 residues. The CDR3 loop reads CASSPLAGGPDEQYF. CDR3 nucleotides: TGTGCCAGCTCACCACTAGCGGGAGGGCCTGACGAGCAGTACTTC.

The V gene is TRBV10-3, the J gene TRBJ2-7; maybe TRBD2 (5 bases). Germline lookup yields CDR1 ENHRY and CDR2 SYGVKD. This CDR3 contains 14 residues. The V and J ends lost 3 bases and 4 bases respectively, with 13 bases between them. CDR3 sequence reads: CAISDIGSGYEQYF. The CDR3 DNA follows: TGTGCCATCAGTGATATAGGTTCGGGATACGAGCAGTACTTC.

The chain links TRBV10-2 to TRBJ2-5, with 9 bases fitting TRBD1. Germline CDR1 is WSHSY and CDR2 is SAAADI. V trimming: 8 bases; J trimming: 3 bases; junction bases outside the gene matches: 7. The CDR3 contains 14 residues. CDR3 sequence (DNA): TGCGCCAGCTTAGGGGGACAGGGAGAAGAGACCCAGTACTTC. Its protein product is CASLGGQGEETQYF.

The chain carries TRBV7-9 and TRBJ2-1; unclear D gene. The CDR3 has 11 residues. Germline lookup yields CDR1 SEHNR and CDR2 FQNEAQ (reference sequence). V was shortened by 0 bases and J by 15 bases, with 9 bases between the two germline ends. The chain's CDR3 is CASSLAWDAFF. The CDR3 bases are TGTGCCAGCAGCTTAGCGTGGGATGCGTTCTTC.